These T cell receptor beta chains were read from a single sample in a study of lymphopenia after photon versus proton radiotherapy. Assay: immunoSEQ multiplex PCR; the TCRdb copy retains only in-frame clones and omits some. The table shows tens of thousands of clones, with about nine tenths occurring only once. The source material was peripheral blood, sampled from a patient treated with proton-based radiotherapy. These TCRs come from a woman in her 70s with pancreatic cancer. Some clones in this sample may be carry-over from other donors' samples. Both conserved end residues are part of each CDR3. The D gene is left open where the match is weak. Some rows have no size entry. The others give once, few or many, or a class for an expanded clone.

v_call: TRBV25-1; d_call: TRBD2; clone_size: -; j_call: TRBJ2-3; cdr3_nt: TGTGCCAGGGGGGGTAGCGGGAGCTGGTGCACAGATACGCAGTATTTT; cdr3_aa: CARGGSGSWCTDTQYF
v_call: TRBV19; d_call: TRBD1; clone_size: -; j_call: TRBJ1-2; cdr3_nt: TGTGCCAGTATGCCGGGACAGGGTAACTATGGCTACACCTTC; cdr3_aa: CASMPGQGNYGYTF
v_call: TRBV7-2; d_call: TRBD1; clone_size: -; j_call: TRBJ2-4; cdr3_nt: TGTGCCAGCAGCGCCGGACAGGCCCAGATCCAGTACTTC; cdr3_aa: CASSAGQAQIQYF
v_call: TRBV2; d_call: -; clone_size: -; j_call: TRBJ2-1; cdr3_nt: TGTGCCAGCAGTAGACTGGACGACTCCTACAATGAGCAGTTCTTC; cdr3_aa: CASSRLDDSYNEQFF
v_call: TRBV30; d_call: -; clone_size: -; j_call: TRBJ2-7; cdr3_nt: TGTGCCTGGGAGTTACAGGGAATCACTTACGAGCAGTACTTC; cdr3_aa: CAWELQGITYEQYF
v_call: TRBV4-2; d_call: -; clone_size: once; j_call: TRBJ2-1; cdr3_nt: TGTGCCAGCAGCCAAGAGAGGACAGACTCCTACAATGAGCAGTTCTTC; cdr3_aa: CASSQERTDSYNEQFF
v_call: TRBV6-5; d_call: -; clone_size: -; j_call: TRBJ2-7; cdr3_nt: TGTGCCAGCAGAAGGACGGGAGCGTACGAGCAGTACTTC; cdr3_aa: CASRRTGAYEQYF
v_call: TRBV5-5; d_call: -; clone_size: -; j_call: TRBJ1-1; cdr3_nt: TGTGCCAGCAGCCTAAAAACAGGGATTACTGAAGCTTTCTTT; cdr3_aa: CASSLKTGITEAFF
v_call: TRBV30; d_call: -; clone_size: -; j_call: TRBJ2-1; cdr3_nt: TGTGCCTGGAGGGCGGGACTGAGCTCCTACAATGAGCAGTTCTTC; cdr3_aa: CAWRAGLSSYNEQFF
v_call: TRBV5-1; d_call: TRBD1; clone_size: -; j_call: TRBJ1-2; cdr3_nt: TGCGCCAGCAGTTCCTCTAGGGACAGGGAGAAGGACTATGGCTACACCTTC; cdr3_aa: CASSSSRDREKDYGYTF
v_call: TRBV5-1; d_call: TRBD1; clone_size: -; j_call: TRBJ2-2; cdr3_nt: TGCGCCAGCAGCCGGACTCCGGGACAGGACACCGGGGAGCTGTTTTTT; cdr3_aa: CASSRTPGQDTGELFF
v_call: TRBV18; d_call: -; clone_size: -; j_call: TRBJ2-6; cdr3_nt: TGTGCCAGCTCACTGCGTGAACGTGCCGTCCTGACTTTC; cdr3_aa: CASSLRERAVLTF
v_call: TRBV6-5; d_call: TRBD1; clone_size: -; j_call: TRBJ1-5; cdr3_nt: TGTGCCAGCAGTTACGTACAGGGGTATCAGCCCCAGCATTTT; cdr3_aa: CASSYVQGYQPQHF
v_call: TRBV5-1; d_call: -; clone_size: -; j_call: TRBJ2-1; cdr3_nt: TGCGCCAGCAGCTTGGTGCCTAGCGTGTACAATGAGCAGTTCTTC; cdr3_aa: CASSLVPSVYNEQFF
v_call: TRBV5-4; d_call: -; clone_size: -; j_call: TRBJ1-3; cdr3_nt: TGTGCCAGCAGCTTGTCCAGGCCGAGCTCTGGAAACACCATATATTTT; cdr3_aa: CASSLSRPSSGNTIYF
v_call: TRBV28; d_call: -; clone_size: -; j_call: TRBJ1-5; cdr3_nt: TGTGCCAGCAGGGGGGAAATCGTTGGTCAGCCCCAGCATTTT; cdr3_aa: CASRGEIVGQPQHF
v_call: TRBV28; d_call: -; clone_size: -; j_call: TRBJ2-7; cdr3_nt: TGTGCCAGCACCAACCCATCACCAGTTGGTCAAGGAGAGCAGTACTTC; cdr3_aa: CASTNPSPVGQGEQYF
v_call: TRBV30; d_call: -; clone_size: -; j_call: TRBJ1-2; cdr3_nt: TGTGCCTGGAGTGTGGGGGAGACATATGGCTACACCTTC; cdr3_aa: CAWSVGETYGYTF
v_call: TRBV27; d_call: -; clone_size: -; j_call: TRBJ2-3; cdr3_nt: TGTGCCAGCAGGTCTACCGGGACCACCACAGATACGCAGTATTTT; cdr3_aa: CASRSTGTTTDTQYF
v_call: TRBV4-3; d_call: TRBD2; clone_size: -; j_call: TRBJ2-5; cdr3_nt: TGCGCCAGCAGCCAAGATTGGGGGGGAGAGACCCAGTACTTC; cdr3_aa: CASSQDWGGETQYF
v_call: TRBV28; d_call: -; clone_size: -; j_call: TRBJ1-1; cdr3_nt: TGTGCCAGCAGTGCCTCTGACAACCAGAACACTGAAGCTTTCTTT; cdr3_aa: CASSASDNQNTEAFF
v_call: TRBV5-1; d_call: TRBD2; clone_size: -; j_call: TRBJ2-7; cdr3_nt: TGCGCCAGCAGCTTGGGAGCGGGAGTGTACGAGCAGTACTTC; cdr3_aa: CASSLGAGVYEQYF
v_call: TRBV7-3; d_call: -; clone_size: few; j_call: TRBJ1-1; cdr3_nt: TGTGCCAGCAGCTTAACGTTGGGGGGCACTGAAGCTTTCTTT; cdr3_aa: CASSLTLGGTEAFF
v_call: TRBV10-3; d_call: -; clone_size: -; j_call: TRBJ2-7; cdr3_nt: TGTGCCATCAGGGGGGACTACGAGCAGTACTTC; cdr3_aa: CAIRGDYEQYF
v_call: TRBV5-1; d_call: -; clone_size: -; j_call: TRBJ1-3; cdr3_nt: TGCGCCAGCAGCTTGAGGAGTTCAGGGAACACCATATATTTT; cdr3_aa: CASSLRSSGNTIYF
v_call: TRBV5-1; d_call: TRBD1; clone_size: -; j_call: TRBJ1-1; cdr3_nt: TGCGCCAGCAGCTCTACCTTGACAGGGACCGACACTGAAGCTTTCTTT; cdr3_aa: CASSSTLTGTDTEAFF
v_call: TRBV27; d_call: TRBD2; clone_size: -; j_call: TRBJ2-1; cdr3_nt: TGTGCCAGCAGATCCCCCGGCCGGCTAGCGGGAGGGGGGAATGAGCAGTTCTTC; cdr3_aa: CASRSPGRLAGGGNEQFF
v_call: TRBV5-1; d_call: -; clone_size: -; j_call: TRBJ1-1; cdr3_nt: TGCGCCAGCAGCTTGGCTCCGGGGGCGAACACTGAAGCTTTCTTT; cdr3_aa: CASSLAPGANTEAFF
v_call: TRBV6-6; d_call: -; clone_size: -; j_call: TRBJ1-5; cdr3_nt: TGTGCCAGCCTACTGGAGGGGGATCAGCCCCAGCATTTT; cdr3_aa: CASLLEGDQPQHF
v_call: TRBV10-3; d_call: -; clone_size: -; j_call: TRBJ2-7; cdr3_nt: TGTGCCATCAGGGACCGGGACCTCCAAGGCGAGCAGTACTTC; cdr3_aa: CAIRDRDLQGEQYF
v_call: TRBV18; d_call: -; clone_size: -; j_call: TRBJ1-1; cdr3_nt: TGTGCCAGCTCACCGACAGCCACGAACACTGAAGCTTTCTTT; cdr3_aa: CASSPTATNTEAFF
v_call: TRBV6-1; d_call: -; clone_size: -; j_call: TRBJ1-5; cdr3_nt: TGTGCCAGCTCCCTAAGTCCTGACAATCAGCCCCAGCATTTT; cdr3_aa: CASSLSPDNQPQHF
v_call: TRBV5-1; d_call: TRBD2; clone_size: -; j_call: TRBJ2-5; cdr3_nt: TGCGCCAGCAGCTTGCGGGGGGAACCTCGGGAGACCCAGTACTTC; cdr3_aa: CASSLRGEPRETQYF
v_call: TRBV27; d_call: -; clone_size: -; j_call: TRBJ2-3; cdr3_nt: TGTGCCAGCAGTTTGGGCCTACTCACAGATACGCAGTATTTT; cdr3_aa: CASSLGLLTDTQYF
v_call: TRBV6-1; d_call: -; clone_size: -; j_call: TRBJ1-5; cdr3_nt: TGTGCCAGCAGTGAAGTAGAGCGGTCGGCCCAGCATTTT; cdr3_aa: CASSEVERSAQHF
v_call: TRBV2; d_call: -; clone_size: -; j_call: TRBJ2-7; cdr3_nt: TGTGCCAGCAACCGACCGGATGGCGTCTCCTACGAGCAGTACTTC; cdr3_aa: CASNRPDGVSYEQYF
v_call: TRBV5-6; d_call: TRBD1; clone_size: -; j_call: TRBJ2-2; cdr3_nt: TGTGCCAGCAGCTCCCTCGGACAGGGGCGGCGCACCGGGGAGCTGTTTTTT; cdr3_aa: CASSSLGQGRRTGELFF
v_call: TRBV7-9; d_call: -; clone_size: -; j_call: TRBJ2-5; cdr3_nt: TGTGCCAGCAGCTCAGGGCTACGTCAAGAGACCCAGTACTTC; cdr3_aa: CASSSGLRQETQYF
v_call: TRBV11-2; d_call: -; clone_size: -; j_call: TRBJ2-7; cdr3_nt: TGTGCCAGCAGCTTCCCTGGAGGTGGCTACGAGCAGTACTTC; cdr3_aa: CASSFPGGGYEQYF
v_call: TRBV30; d_call: -; clone_size: once; j_call: TRBJ1-4; cdr3_nt: TGTGCCTGGAGCCCAGACAACTTGACTAATGAAAAACTGTTTTTT; cdr3_aa: CAWSPDNLTNEKLFF
v_call: TRBV6-4; d_call: TRBD1; clone_size: few; j_call: TRBJ1-1; cdr3_nt: TGTGCCAGCATTAGGGGGCACACTGAAGCTTTCTTT; cdr3_aa: CASIRGHTEAFF
v_call: TRBV28; d_call: -; clone_size: -; j_call: TRBJ1-5; cdr3_nt: TGTGCCACTACCCTAAGGGGGGCGGGGCAGCCCCAGCATTTT; cdr3_aa: CATTLRGAGQPQHF
v_call: TRBV28; d_call: -; clone_size: -; j_call: TRBJ2-7; cdr3_nt: TGTGCCAGCATTGGGTTCGATTACGAGCAGTACTTC; cdr3_aa: CASIGFDYEQYF
v_call: TRBV14; d_call: TRBD1; clone_size: -; j_call: TRBJ2-7; cdr3_nt: TGTGCCAGCAGCCAAACCGGGACAGGGGGCGCCGAGCAGTACTTC; cdr3_aa: CASSQTGTGGAEQYF
v_call: TRBV11-3; d_call: -; clone_size: -; j_call: TRBJ2-3; cdr3_nt: TGTGCCAGCAGCTTGGGGGGCGGCACAGATACGCAGTATTTT; cdr3_aa: CASSLGGGTDTQYF